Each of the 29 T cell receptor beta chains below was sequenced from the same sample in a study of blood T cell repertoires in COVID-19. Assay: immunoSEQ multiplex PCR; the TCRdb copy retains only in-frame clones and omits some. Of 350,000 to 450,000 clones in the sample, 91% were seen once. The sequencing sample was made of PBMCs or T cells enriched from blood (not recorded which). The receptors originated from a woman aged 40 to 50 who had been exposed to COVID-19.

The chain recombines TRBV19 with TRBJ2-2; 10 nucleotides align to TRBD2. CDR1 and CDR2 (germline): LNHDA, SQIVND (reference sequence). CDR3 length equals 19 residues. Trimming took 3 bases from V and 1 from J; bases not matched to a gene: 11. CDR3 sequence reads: CASSIPSGSIRRNTGELFF. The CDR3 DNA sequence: TGTGCCAGTAGTATCCCTAGCGGGAGTATTCGGCGGAACACCGGGGAGCTGTTTTTT.

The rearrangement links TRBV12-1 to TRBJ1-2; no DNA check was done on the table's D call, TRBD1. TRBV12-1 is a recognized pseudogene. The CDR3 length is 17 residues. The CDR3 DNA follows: TGTGCCAGCAGCTTTGCCGGGACAGGTCTTTCTGGCTATGGCTACACCTTC. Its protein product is CASSFAGTGLSGYGYTF.

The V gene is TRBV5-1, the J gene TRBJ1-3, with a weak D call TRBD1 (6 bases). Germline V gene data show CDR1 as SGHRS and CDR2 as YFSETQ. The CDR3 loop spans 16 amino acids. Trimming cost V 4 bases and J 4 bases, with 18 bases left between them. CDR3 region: CASSETTGHSGNTIYF. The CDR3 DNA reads TGCGCCAGCAGCGAGACTACAGGGCATTCCGGAAACACCATATATTTT.

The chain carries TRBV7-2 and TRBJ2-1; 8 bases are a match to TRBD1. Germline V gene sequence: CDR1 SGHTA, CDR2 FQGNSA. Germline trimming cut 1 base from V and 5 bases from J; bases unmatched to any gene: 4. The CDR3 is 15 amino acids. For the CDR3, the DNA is TGTGCCAGCAGCTTAGGCAGGGGGCGCCACAATGAGCAGTTCTTC. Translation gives CASSLGRGRHNEQFF.

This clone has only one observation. CDR3 sequence (DNA): TGTGCCAGCAGCCTACGCGGACTAGCGGGTGACAGCTCATACAATGAGCAGTTCTTC. Translating gives CASSLRGLAGDSSYNEQFF. The chain uses TRBV7-6 and TRBJ2-1; 11 nucleotides agree with TRBD2. Germline-derived CDR1 and CDR2 are SGHVS and FNYEAQ. The V segment lost 5 bases and the J segment 4 bases; nucleotides outside the gene matches: 16. This CDR3 has 19 residues. Full variable domain (remainder filled in from reference TRBV7-6 and TRBJ2-1): GAGVSQSPRYKVTKRGQDVALRCDPISGHVSLYWYRQALGQGPEFLTYFNYEAQQDKSGLPNDRFSAERPEGSISTLTIQRTEQRDSAMYRCASSLRGLAGDSSYNEQFFGPGTRLTVL.

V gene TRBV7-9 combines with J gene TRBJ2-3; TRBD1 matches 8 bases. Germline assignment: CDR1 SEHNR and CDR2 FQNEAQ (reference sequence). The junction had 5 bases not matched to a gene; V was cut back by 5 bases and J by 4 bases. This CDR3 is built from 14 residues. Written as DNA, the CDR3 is TGTGCCAGCAGCGTATCACAGGGGGCAGATACGCAGTATTTT. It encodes CASSVSQGADTQYF.

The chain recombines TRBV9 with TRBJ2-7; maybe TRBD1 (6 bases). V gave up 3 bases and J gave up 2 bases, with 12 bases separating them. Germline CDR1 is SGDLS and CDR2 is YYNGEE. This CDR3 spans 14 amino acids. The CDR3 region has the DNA TGTGCCAGCAGCGGGGACACCCGTCCCTACGAGCAGTACTTC. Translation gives CASSGDTRPYEQYF.

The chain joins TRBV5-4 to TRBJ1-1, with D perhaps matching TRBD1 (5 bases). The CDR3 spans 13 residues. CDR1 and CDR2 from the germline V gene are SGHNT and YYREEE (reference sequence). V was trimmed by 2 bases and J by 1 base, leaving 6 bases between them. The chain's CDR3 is CASSFGQNTEAFF. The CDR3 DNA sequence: TGTGCCAGCAGCTTCGGACAGAACACTGAAGCTTTCTTT.

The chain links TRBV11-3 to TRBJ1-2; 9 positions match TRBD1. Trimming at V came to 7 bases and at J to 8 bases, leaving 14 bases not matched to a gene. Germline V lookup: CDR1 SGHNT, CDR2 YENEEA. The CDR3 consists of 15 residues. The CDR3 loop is CASTIAPGQGSGYTF. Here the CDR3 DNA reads TGTGCCAGCACCATCGCCCCGGGACAGGGTTCCGGCTACACCTTC.

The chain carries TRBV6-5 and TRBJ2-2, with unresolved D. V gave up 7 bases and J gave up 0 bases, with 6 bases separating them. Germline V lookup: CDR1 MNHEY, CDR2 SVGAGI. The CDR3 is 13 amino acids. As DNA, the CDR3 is TGTGCCAGCATCAATCCGAACACCGGGGAGCTGTTTTTT. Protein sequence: CASINPNTGELFF.

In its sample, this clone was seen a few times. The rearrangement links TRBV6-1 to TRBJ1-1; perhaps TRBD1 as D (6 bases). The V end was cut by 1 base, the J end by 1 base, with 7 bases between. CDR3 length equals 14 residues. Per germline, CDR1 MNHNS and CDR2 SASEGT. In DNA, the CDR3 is TGTGCCAGCAGTGAAGTAGGGGGGAACACTGAAGCTTTCTTT. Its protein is CASSEVGGNTEAFF.

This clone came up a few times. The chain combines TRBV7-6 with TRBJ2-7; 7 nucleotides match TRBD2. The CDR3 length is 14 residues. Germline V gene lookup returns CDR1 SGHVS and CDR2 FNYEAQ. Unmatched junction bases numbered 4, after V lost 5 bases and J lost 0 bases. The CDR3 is CASSMGLFSYEQYF. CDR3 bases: TGTGCCAGCAGCATGGGACTATTCTCCTACGAGCAGTACTTC.

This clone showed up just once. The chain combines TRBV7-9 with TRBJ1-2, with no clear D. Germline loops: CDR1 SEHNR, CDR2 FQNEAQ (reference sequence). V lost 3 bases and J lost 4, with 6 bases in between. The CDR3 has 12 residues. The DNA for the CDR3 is TGTGCCAGCAGCTTTGAACTCTATGGCTACACCTTC. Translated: CASSFELYGYTF.

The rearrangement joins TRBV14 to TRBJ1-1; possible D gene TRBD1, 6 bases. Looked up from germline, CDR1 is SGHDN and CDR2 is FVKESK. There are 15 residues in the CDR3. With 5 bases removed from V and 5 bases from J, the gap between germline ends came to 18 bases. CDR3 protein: CASSSRGFLGTEAFF. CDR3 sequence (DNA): TGTGCCAGCAGCTCCAGGGGATTCTTAGGGACTGAAGCTTTCTTT.

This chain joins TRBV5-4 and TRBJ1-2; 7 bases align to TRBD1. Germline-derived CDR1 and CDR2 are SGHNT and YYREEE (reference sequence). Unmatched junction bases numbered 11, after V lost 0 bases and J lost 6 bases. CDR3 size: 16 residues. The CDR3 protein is CASSLEVHSGGDGYTF. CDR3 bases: TGTGCCAGCAGCTTGGAGGTCCATTCAGGGGGTGATGGCTACACCTTC.

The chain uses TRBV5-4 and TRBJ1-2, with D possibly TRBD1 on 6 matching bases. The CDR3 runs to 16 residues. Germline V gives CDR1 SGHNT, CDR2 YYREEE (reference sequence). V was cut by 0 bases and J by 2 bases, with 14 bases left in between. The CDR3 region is CASSLGNGGANYGYTF. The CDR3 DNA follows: TGTGCCAGCAGCTTGGGCAATGGGGGCGCGAACTATGGCTACACCTTC.

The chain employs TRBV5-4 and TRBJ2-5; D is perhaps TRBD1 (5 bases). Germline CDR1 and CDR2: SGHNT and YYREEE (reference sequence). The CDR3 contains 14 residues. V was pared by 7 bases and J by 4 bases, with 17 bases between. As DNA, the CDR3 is TGTGCCAGCCGCGACAGCTATTCGAGAGAGACCCAGTACTTC. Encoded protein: CASRDSYSRETQYF.

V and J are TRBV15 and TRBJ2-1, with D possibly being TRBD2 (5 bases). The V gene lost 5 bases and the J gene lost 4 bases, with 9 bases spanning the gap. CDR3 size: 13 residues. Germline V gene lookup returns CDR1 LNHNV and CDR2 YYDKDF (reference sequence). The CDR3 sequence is CATSGRGYNEQFF. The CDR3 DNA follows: TGTGCCACCAGCGGCCGGGGTTACAATGAGCAGTTCTTC.

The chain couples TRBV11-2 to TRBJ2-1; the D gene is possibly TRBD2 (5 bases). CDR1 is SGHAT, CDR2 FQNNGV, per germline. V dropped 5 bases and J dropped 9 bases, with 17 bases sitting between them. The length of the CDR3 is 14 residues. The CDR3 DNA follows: TGTGCCAGCAGCCAAGGGAGTGATGGGTTTGAGCAGTTCTTC. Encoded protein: CASSQGSDGFEQFF. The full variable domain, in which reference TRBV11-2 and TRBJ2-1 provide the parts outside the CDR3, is EAGVAQSPRYKIIEKRQSVAFWCNPISGHATLYWYQQILGQGPKLLIQFQNNGVVDDSQLPKDRFSAERLKGVDSTLKIQPAKLEDSAVYLCASSQGSDGFEQFFGPGTRLTVL.

This chain's CDR3 is CASSTTVDTQYF. The CDR3 DNA reads as TGTGCCAGCTCAACGACAGTAGATACGCAGTATTTT. The V gene is TRBV18, the J gene TRBJ2-3; D may be TRBD1 (5 bases). The CDR3 consists of 12 residues. Germline V gene lookup returns CDR1 KGHSH and CDR2 LQKENI. The germline V and J ends were trimmed by 5 bases and 5 bases, with 8 bases remaining between them.

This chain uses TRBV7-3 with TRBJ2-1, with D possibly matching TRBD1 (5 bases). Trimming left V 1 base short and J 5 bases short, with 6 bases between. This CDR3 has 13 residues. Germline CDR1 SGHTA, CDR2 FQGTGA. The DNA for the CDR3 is TGTGCCAGCAGCTTAATGGACAACAATGAGCAGTTCTTC. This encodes CASSLMDNNEQFF. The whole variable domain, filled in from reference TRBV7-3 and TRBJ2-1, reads GAGVSQTPSNKVTEKGKYVELRCDPISGHTALYWYRQSLGQGPEFLIYFQGTGAADDSGLPNDRFFAVRPEGSVSTLKIQRTERGDSAVYLCASSLMDNNEQFFGPGTRLTVL.

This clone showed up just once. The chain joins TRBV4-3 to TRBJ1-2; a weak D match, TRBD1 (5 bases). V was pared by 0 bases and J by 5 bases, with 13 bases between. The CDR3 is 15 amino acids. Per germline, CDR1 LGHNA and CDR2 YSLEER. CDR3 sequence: CASSQDRGVGYGYTF. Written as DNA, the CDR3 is TGCGCCAGCAGCCAAGATCGGGGGGTCGGATATGGCTACACCTTC.

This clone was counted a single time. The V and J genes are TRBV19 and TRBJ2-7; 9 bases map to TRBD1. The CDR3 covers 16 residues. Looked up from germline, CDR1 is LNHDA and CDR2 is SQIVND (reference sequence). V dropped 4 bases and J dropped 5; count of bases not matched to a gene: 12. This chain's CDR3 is CASSRLLPGQGNEQYF. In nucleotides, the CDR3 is TGTGCCAGTAGTAGACTCCTGCCGGGACAGGGAAACGAGCAGTACTTC.

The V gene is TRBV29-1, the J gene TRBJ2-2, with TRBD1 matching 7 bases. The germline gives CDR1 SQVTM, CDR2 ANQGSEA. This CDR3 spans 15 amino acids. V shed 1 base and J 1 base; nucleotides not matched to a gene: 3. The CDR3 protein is CSVEGTGGNTGELFF. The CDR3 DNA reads TGCAGCGTTGAAGGGACAGGAGGGAACACCGGGGAGCTGTTTTTT.

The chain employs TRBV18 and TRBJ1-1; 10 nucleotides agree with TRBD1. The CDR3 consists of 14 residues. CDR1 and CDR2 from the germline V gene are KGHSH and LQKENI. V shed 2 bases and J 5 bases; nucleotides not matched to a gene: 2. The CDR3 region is CASSPWDRGTEAFF. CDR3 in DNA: TGTGCCAGCTCACCATGGGACAGGGGAACTGAAGCTTTCTTT.

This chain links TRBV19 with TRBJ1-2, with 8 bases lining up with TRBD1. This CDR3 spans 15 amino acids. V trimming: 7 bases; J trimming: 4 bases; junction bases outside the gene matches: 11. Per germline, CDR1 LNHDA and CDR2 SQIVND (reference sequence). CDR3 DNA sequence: TGTGCCAGTACCCGGAAGGGACAGGCGATCTATGGCTACACCTTC. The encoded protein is CASTRKGQAIYGYTF.

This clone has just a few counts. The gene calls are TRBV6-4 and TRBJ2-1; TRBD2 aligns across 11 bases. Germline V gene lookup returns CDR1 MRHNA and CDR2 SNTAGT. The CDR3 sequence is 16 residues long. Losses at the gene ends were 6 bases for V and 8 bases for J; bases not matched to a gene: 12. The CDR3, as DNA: TGTGCCAGCAGCGCCTCCGGGACTAGCGGAGGGGATGAGCAGTTCTTC. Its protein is CASSASGTSGGDEQFF.

The DNA of the CDR3 is TGTGCCAGCAGTTACGCCGGGACAGTCAATGAAAAACTGTTTTTT. Protein sequence: CASSYAGTVNEKLFF. The genes are TRBV6-5 and TRBJ1-4; 7 nucleotides line up with TRBD1. The J segment lost 5 bases and the V segment lost 2 bases, leaving 5 bases of the junction unmatched. CDR1 and CDR2 (germline): MNHEY, SVGAGI. The CDR3 is 15 amino acids.

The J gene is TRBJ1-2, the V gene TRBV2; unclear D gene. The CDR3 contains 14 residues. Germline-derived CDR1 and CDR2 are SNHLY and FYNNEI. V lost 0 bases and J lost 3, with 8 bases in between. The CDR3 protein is CASSEAWADYGYTF. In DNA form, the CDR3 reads TGTGCCAGCAGTGAAGCATGGGCAGACTATGGCTACACCTTC.